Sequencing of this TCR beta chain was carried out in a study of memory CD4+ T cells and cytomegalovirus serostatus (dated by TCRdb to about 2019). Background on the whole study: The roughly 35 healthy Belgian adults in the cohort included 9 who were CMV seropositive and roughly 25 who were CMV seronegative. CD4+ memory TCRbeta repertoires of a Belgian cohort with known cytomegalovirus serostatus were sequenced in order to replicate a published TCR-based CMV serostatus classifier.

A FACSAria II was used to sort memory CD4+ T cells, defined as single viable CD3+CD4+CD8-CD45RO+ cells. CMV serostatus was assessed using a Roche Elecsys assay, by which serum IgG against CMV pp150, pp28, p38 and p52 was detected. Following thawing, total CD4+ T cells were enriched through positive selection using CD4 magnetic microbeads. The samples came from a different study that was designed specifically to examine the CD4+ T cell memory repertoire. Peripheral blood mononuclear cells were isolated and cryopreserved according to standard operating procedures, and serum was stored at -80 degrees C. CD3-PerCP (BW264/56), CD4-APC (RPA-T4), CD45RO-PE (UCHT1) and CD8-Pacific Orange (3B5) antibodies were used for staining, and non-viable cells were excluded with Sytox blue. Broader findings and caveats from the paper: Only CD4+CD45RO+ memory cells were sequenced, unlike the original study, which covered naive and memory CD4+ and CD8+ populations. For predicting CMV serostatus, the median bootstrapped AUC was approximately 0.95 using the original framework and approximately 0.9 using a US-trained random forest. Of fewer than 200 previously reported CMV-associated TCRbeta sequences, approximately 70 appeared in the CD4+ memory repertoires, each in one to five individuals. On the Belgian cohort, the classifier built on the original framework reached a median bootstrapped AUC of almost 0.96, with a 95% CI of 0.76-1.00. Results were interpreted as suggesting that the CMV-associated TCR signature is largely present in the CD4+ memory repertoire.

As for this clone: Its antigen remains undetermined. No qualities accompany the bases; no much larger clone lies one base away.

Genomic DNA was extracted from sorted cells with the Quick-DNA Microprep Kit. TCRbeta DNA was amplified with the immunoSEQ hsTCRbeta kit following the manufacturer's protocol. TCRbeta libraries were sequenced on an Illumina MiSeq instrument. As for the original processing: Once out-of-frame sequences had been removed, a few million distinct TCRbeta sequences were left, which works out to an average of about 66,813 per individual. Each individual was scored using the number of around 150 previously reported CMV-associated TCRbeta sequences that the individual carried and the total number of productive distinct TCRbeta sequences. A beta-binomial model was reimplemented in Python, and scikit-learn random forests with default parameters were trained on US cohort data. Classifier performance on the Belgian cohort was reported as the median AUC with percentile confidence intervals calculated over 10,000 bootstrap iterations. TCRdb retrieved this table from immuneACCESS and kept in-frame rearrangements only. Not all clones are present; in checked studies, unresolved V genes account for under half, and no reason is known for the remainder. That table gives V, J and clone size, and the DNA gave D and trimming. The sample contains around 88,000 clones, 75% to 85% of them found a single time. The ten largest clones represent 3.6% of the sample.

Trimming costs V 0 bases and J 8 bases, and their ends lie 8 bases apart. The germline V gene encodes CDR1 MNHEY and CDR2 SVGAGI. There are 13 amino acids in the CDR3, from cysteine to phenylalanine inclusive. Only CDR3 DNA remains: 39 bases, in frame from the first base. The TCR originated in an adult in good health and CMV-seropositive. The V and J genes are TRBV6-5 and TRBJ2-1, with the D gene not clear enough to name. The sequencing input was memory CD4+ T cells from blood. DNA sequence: TGTGCCAGCAGTTACTCCGAAACGTATGAGCAGTTCTTC. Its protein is CASSYSETYEQFF.